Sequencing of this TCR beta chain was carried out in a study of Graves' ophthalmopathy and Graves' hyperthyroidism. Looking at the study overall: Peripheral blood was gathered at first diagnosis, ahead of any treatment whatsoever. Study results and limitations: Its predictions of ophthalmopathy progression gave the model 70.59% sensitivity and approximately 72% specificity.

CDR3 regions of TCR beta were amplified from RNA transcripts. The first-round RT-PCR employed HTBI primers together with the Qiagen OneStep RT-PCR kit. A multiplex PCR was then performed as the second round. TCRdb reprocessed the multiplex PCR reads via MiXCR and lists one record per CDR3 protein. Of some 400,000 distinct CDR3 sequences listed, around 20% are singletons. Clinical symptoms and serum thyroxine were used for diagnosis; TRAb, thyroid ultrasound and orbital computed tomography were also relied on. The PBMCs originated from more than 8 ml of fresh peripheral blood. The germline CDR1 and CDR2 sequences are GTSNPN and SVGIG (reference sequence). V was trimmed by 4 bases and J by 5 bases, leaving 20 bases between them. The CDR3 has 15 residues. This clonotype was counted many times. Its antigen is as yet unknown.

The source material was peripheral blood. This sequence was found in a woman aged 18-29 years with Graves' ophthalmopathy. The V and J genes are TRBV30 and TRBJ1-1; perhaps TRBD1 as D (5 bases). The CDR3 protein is CAWKLPGTSRTEAFF. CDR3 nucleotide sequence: TGTGCCTGGAAATTACCCGGGACTTCCAGGACTGAAGCTTTCTTT.